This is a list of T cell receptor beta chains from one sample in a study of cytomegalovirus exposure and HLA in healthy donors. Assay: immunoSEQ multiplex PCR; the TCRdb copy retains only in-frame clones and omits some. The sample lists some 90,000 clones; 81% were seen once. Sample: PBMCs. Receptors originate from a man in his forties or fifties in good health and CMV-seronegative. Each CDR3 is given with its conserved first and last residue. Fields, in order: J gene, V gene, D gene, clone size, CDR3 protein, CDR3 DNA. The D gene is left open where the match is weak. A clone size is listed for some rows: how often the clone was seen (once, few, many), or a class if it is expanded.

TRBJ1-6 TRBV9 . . CASSVGQTNSPLHF TGTGCCAGCAGCGTCGGACAGACAAATTCACCCCTCCACTTT
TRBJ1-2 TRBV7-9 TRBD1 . CASSLARDREFLSF TGTGCCAGCAGCTTAGCCCGGGACAGGGAATTTCTGTCATTC
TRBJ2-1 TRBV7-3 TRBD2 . CASSLFGLAGGDEQFF TGTGCCAGCAGCTTATTTGGACTAGCGGGGGGGGATGAGCAGTTCTTC
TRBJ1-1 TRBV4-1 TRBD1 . CASSQPDRGIHNTEAFF TGCGCCAGCAGCCAACCGGACAGGGGGATACACAACACTGAAGCTTTCTTT
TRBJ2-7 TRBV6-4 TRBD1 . CASSMNPGQGSNEQYF TGTGCCAGCAGCATGAACCCGGGACAGGGCTCGAACGAGCAGTACTTC
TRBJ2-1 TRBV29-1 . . CSVGQLNEQFF TGCAGCGTTGGTCAGTTGAATGAGCAGTTCTTC
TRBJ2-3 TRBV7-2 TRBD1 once CASSGTEKESRRTDTQYF TGTGCCAGCAGCGGGACAGAGAAGGAATCAAGAAGAACAGATACGCAGTATTTT
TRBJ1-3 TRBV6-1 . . CASSGTSEANTIYF TGTGCCAGCAGCGGGACATCAGAAGCGAACACCATATATTTT
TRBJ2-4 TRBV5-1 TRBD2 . CASSLGATGTSPFF TGCGCCAGCAGCTTGGGGGCTACCGGGACTAGCCCCTTCTTC
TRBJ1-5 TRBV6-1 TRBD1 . CASSRQGQPQHF TGTGCCAGCAGCCGACAGGGTCAGCCCCAGCATTTT
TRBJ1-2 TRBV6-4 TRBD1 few CASSPGGQPTGYTF TGTGCCAGCAGTCCTGGGGGACAGCCTACCGGCTACACCTTC
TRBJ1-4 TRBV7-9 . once CASSRRTGEKLFF TGTGCCAGCAGCCGCCGGACTGGCGAAAAACTGTTTTTT
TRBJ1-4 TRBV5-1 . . CASSLEGATNEKLFF TGCGCCAGCAGCTTGGAAGGGGCAACTAATGAAAAACTGTTTTTT
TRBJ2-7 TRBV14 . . CASSLSRDTRKVYEQYF TGTGCCAGCAGCCTTAGTAGGGACACCAGAAAAGTATACGAGCAGTACTTC
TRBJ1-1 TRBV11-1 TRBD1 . CASSLSRGWTEAFF TGTGCCAGCAGCTTGTCCAGGGGGTGGACTGAAGCTTTCTTT
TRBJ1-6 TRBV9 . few CASSVEQGPTYNSPLHF TGTGCCAGCAGCGTAGAACAGGGCCCTACCTATAATTCACCCCTCCACTTT
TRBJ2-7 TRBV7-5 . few CVRSGDRVHYEQYF TGTGTCAGAAGCGGGGACAGGGTACACTACGAGCAGTACTTC
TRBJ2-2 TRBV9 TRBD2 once CASSVVAGGSTGELFF TGTGCCAGCAGCGTAGTAGCGGGGGGCAGCACCGGGGAGCTGTTTTTT
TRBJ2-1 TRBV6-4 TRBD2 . CASSDSSSGQADEQFF TGTGCCAGCAGTGACTCGTCTAGCGGACAAGCCGATGAGCAGTTCTTC
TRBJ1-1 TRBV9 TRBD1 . CASSSYRDRGTEAFF TGTGCCAGCAGCTCATACCGGGACAGAGGCACTGAAGCTTTCTTT
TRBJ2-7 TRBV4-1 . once CASSKKQGLSYEQYF TGCGCCAGCAGCAAGAAACAGGGCCTCTCCTACGAGCAGTACTTC
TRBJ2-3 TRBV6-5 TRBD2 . CASRTRTSGGRNAYF TGTGCCAGCAGAACTAGGACTAGCGGGGGGCGGAACGCGTATTTT
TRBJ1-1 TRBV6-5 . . CASSYSRNTEAFF TGTGCCAGCAGTTACTCGAGAAACACTGAAGCTTTCTTT
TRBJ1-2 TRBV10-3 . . CAIRPGEGINYGYTF TGTGCCATCAGACCAGGGGAGGGAATAAACTATGGCTACACCTTC
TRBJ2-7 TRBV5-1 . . CASSSTIRSEQYF TGCGCCAGCAGCTCAACGATCAGAAGCGAGCAGTACTTC
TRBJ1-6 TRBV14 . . CASSQDPTGRSPLHF TGTGCCAGCAGCCAAGATCCTACAGGGCGGTCACCCCTCCACTTT
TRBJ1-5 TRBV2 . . CASSPSGQGQPQHF TGTGCCAGCAGTCCCTCAGGGCAAGGTCAGCCCCAGCATTTT
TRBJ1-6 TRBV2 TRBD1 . CASRLGTGDNSPLHF TGTGCCAGCAGACTCGGGACAGGCGATAATTCACCCCTCCACTTT
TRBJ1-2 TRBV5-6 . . CASSYPGQSNYGYTF TGTGCCAGCAGCTACCCCGGACAGTCTAACTATGGCTACACCTTC
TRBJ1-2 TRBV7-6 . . CASSLAPGKRDGYTF TGTGCCAGCAGCTTAGCGCCGGGGAAAAGGGATGGCTACACCTTC
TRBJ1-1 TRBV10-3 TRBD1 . CAISGQGLNTEAFF TGTGCCATCAGTGGACAGGGATTGAACACTGAAGCTTTCTTT
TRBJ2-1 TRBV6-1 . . CASSVRTANNEQFF TGTGCCAGCAGTGTTCGGACAGCGAATAATGAGCAGTTCTTC
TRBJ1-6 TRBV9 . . CASSVGGSRNSPLHF TGTGCCAGCAGCGTAGGGGGCAGTCGTAATTCACCCCTCCACTTT
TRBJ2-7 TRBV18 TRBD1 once CASSPVDRGYEQYF TGTGCCAGCTCACCAGTGGACAGGGGCTACGAGCAGTACTTC
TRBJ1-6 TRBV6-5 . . CASGYLQGNSPLHF TGTGCCAGCGGGTATCTGCAGGGTAATTCACCCCTCCACTTT
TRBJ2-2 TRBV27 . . CASGGARSSGELFF TGTGCCAGCGGGGGGGCAAGATCTTCCGGGGAGCTGTTTTTT
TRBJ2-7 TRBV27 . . CASSLYVGGGYEQYF TGTGCCAGCAGTTTATACGTCGGAGGAGGCTACGAGCAGTACTTC
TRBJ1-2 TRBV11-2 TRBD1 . CASSRGQGVLSNYGYTF TGTGCCAGCAGCAGGGGACAGGGGGTTCTTAGTAACTATGGCTACACCTTC
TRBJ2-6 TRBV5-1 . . CASSPADRISGANVLTF TGCGCCAGCAGTCCGGCGGACAGAATCTCTGGGGCCAACGTCCTGACTTTC
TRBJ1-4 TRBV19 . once CASSFQDEKLFF TGTGCCAGTAGTTTCCAGGATGAAAAACTGTTTTTT
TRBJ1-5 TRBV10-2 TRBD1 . CASSNRGSNQPQHF TGCGCCAGCAGTAACAGGGGCAGCAATCAGCCCCAGCATTTT
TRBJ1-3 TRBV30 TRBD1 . CAWRATGEFNTIYF TGTGCCTGGAGGGCGACAGGGGAGTTCAACACCATATATTTT
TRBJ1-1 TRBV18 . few CASSPGYKSGTEAFF TGTGCCAGCTCACCCGGATATAAATCCGGGACAGAAGCTTTCTTT
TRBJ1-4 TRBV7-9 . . CASSLPGQLSNNEKLFF TGTGCCAGCAGCTTACCCGGACAGCTCTCAAACAATGAAAAACTGTTTTTT
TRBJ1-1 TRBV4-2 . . CASSQEALNTEAFF TGTGCCAGCAGCCAAGAAGCGTTGAACACTGAAGCTTTCTTT
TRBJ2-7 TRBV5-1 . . CASSPGGLEVEQYF TGCGCCAGCAGCCCCGGAGGGCTAGAGGTGGAGCAGTACTTC
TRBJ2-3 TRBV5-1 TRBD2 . CASSSGLAGGLDTQYF TGCGCCAGCAGTTCCGGACTAGCGGGGGGGCTAGATACGCAGTATTTT
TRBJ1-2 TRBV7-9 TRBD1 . CASSQDRVGGYTF TGTGCCAGCAGCCAGGACAGGGTGGGTGGCTACACCTTC
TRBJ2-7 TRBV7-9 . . CASSKPPGYEQYF TGTGCCAGCAGCAAACCCCCCGGCTACGAGCAGTACTTC
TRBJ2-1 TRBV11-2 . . CASSQGYNEQFF TGTGCCAGCAGCCAGGGTTACAATGAGCAGTTCTTC
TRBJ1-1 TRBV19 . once CASIGWRAAAEAFF TGTGCCAGTATCGGATGGCGGGCTGCTGCTGAAGCTTTCTTT
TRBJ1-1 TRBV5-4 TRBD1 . CASSPRQGLNTEAFF TGTGCCAGCAGCCCTCGACAGGGGCTGAACACTGAAGCTTTCTTT
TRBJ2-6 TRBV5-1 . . CASSSIQGSGANVLTF TGCGCCAGCAGCTCAATACAGGGATCTGGGGCCAACGTCCTGACTTTC
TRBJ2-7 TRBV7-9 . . CASSPPGDEQYF TGTGCCAGCAGCCCCCCGGGTGACGAGCAGTACTTC
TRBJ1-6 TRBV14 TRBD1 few CASSQDPRGRSPLHF TGTGCCAGCAGCCAAGATCCCAGGGGGCGATCACCCCTCCACTTT
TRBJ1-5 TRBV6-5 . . CASSYRTGYNQPQHF TGTGCCAGCAGTTACCGTACAGGGTACAATCAGCCCCAGCATTTT
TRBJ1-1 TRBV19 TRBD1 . CASSIVGQEGAFF TGTGCCAGTAGTATAGTAGGACAGGAGGGGGCTTTCTTT